Listed below are T cell receptor beta chains from one sample, sequenced in a study of cytomegalovirus exposure and HLA in healthy donors. Method: immunoSEQ multiplex PCR; TCRdb's copy keeps in-frame clones and lacks some. Of approximately 140,000 clones listed, around four fifths were seen once; the top ten hold approximately 1%. The sample was PBMCs. The source of these receptors is a boy aged 5-17 years in good health and CMV-seronegative. Both conserved end residues are part of each CDR3. D genes are given only for firm matches. Where a row states a size, it is once, few, many or the class of an expanded clone; other rows omit it.

D gene	J gene	clone size	V gene	CDR3 DNA	CDR3 protein
NA	TRBJ1-1	few	TRBV19	TGTGCCAGTAGTATAGCGGGGGGTTATGAGGAAGCTTTCTTT	CASSIAGGYEEAFF
NA	TRBJ1-2	NA	TRBV13	TGTGCCAGCAGCCCGGAGGCAGGCCGGGTGGGCTACACCTTC	CASSPEAGRVGYTF
TRBD2	TRBJ2-7	NA	TRBV11-3	TGTGCCAGCAGCTTGGGACTAGCCTACGAGCAGTACTTC	CASSLGLAYEQYF
TRBD2	TRBJ2-2	NA	TRBV30	TGTGCCCGGCAACCGGGACTAGCGGGAGATAGGTACACCGGGGAGCTGTTTTTT	CARQPGLAGDRYTGELFF
NA	TRBJ2-7	few	TRBV5-1	TGCGCCAGCAGCTTGGGAGGGACACCAACCTACGAGCAGTACTTC	CASSLGGTPTYEQYF
NA	TRBJ2-2	NA	TRBV7-9	TGTGCCAGCAGCTCCCCTGGGGAGCCCGGGGAGCTGTTTTTT	CASSSPGEPGELFF
TRBD1	TRBJ2-2	NA	TRBV10-3	TGTGCCACGGCCCCAGGGACAGGCATGACCGGGGAGCTGTTTTTT	CATAPGTGMTGELFF
TRBD2	TRBJ2-3	NA	TRBV4-1	TGCGCCAGCAGCCGACTCCCGACTAGCGGGAGCCCCCTTTCCACAGATACGCAGTATTTT	CASSRLPTSGSPLSTDTQYF
NA	TRBJ2-3	NA	TRBV28	TGTGCCAGCAGTTTACACAAGCGACTAAGCACAGATACGCAGTATTTT	CASSLHKRLSTDTQYF
NA	TRBJ2-3	NA	TRBV6-6	TGTGCCAGCATCCCACCCGACTCTAGCACAGATACGCAGTATTTT	CASIPPDSSTDTQYF
NA	TRBJ2-7	NA	TRBV7-8	TGTGCCAGCAGCCCAAAGGCTGTCGGGACCTACGAGCAGTACTTC	CASSPKAVGTYEQYF
TRBD1	TRBJ1-2	NA	TRBV4-3	TGCGCCAGCAGCCAGGGACAGGGTTACGACTATGGCTACACCTTC	CASSQGQGYDYGYTF
NA	TRBJ1-4	NA	TRBV19	TGTGCCAGTAGCCCTCACAGATCCAAGTGGGAAAAACTGTTTTTT	CASSPHRSKWEKLFF
NA	TRBJ2-3	NA	TRBV5-1	TGCGCCAGCAGCTTGGGACAGTTCACAGATACGCAGTATTTT	CASSLGQFTDTQYF
NA	TRBJ2-3	NA	TRBV11-3	TGTGCCAGCAGCCCCCCGCCGGGGCAGGGACTCACAGATACGCAGTATTTT	CASSPPPGQGLTDTQYF
TRBD1	TRBJ1-4	NA	TRBV6-5	TGTGCCAGCAGCCGACAGGGGTTAAAAGAAAAACTGTTTTTT	CASSRQGLKEKLFF
TRBD1	TRBJ1-2	NA	TRBV7-8	TGTGCCAGCAGCGTAGGACCGGGACAGGGGAAGTATGGCTACACCTTC	CASSVGPGQGKYGYTF
TRBD2	TRBJ2-7	NA	TRBV4-1	TGCGCCAGCAGCCAAGAACTAGCGGCCCTCGGAGAGCAGTACTTC	CASSQELAALGEQYF
NA	TRBJ1-4	NA	TRBV21-1	TGTGCCAGCAGCTCCCCGGTCGGGGGGGAGCGAAAACTGTTTTTT	CASSSPVGGERKLFF
TRBD2	TRBJ2-2	NA	TRBV29-1	TGCAGCGTTGATCCCGGGACTACAAACACCGGGGAGCTGTTTTTT	CSVDPGTTNTGELFF
NA	TRBJ2-7	NA	TRBV15	TGTGCCACCAGCAGGCAAGGGGTTTCCTACGAGCAGTACTTC	CATSRQGVSYEQYF
NA	TRBJ2-2	NA	TRBV7-3	TGTGCCAGCAGCTTAACAGGGGGTGTAGGCGGGGAGCTGTTTTTT	CASSLTGGVGGELFF
NA	TRBJ2-7	once	TRBV4-1	TGCGCCAGCAGCCAAGAGGCTGGTTCCTACGAGCAGTACTTC	CASSQEAGSYEQYF
TRBD2	TRBJ2-7	NA	TRBV15	TGTGCCACCAGTCATCCTAGCGGCCACTCCTACGAGCAGTACTTC	CATSHPSGHSYEQYF
TRBD1	TRBJ2-3	NA	TRBV2	TGTGCCAGCAGCCAGGGGGCTAGCACAGATACGCAGTATTTT	CASSQGASTDTQYF
NA	TRBJ2-5	NA	TRBV4-1	TGCGCCAGCAGCCAAGTGACAGGCAGCGAGACCCAGTACTTC	CASSQVTGSETQYF
NA	TRBJ1-2	NA	TRBV10-3	TGTGCCATCAACCGACAGGAAGGGGGCTACACCTTC	CAINRQEGGYTF
NA	TRBJ1-1	NA	TRBV27	TGTGCCAGCAAACTACAGGGATCTGGTTACACTGAAGCTTTCTTT	CASKLQGSGYTEAFF
NA	TRBJ2-7	NA	TRBV6-5	TGTGCCAGCAGTTATAGGGCGGGGTACTTC	CASSYRAGYF
TRBD1	TRBJ1-2	NA	TRBV6-6	TGTGCCAGCAGTTACGACCTGGGACAGGCTGCTGGCTACACCTTC	CASSYDLGQAAGYTF
TRBD2	TRBJ2-5	NA	TRBV4-1	TGCGCCAGCAGCCAATGGGGGACTACCCAAGAGACCCAGTACTTC	CASSQWGTTQETQYF
TRBD1	TRBJ2-1	NA	TRBV5-1	TGCGCCAGCAGCTTGGTGGGGACAGGGTTCAATGAGCAGTTCTTC	CASSLVGTGFNEQFF
NA	TRBJ2-1	NA	TRBV5-1	TGCGCCAGCAGCTTCGGTGGCGGAGGCGGGACGTCCGGTGAGCAGTTCTTC	CASSFGGGGGTSGEQFF
NA	TRBJ2-5	NA	TRBV6-5	TGTGCCAGCAGTTACAGCGGAGGGAGTGGGACGGAGACCCAGTACTTC	CASSYSGGSGTETQYF
TRBD2	TRBJ2-1	NA	TRBV4-3	TGCGCCAGCAGCCATGAACTAGCGGGAGGGCCTAGTGAAAATGAGCAGTTCTTC	CASSHELAGGPSENEQFF
NA	TRBJ2-7	NA	TRBV15	TGTGCCACCAGCAGTCAGTGGGGCGGCGGAAGCTACGAGCAGTACTTC	CATSSQWGGGSYEQYF
TRBD1	TRBJ2-5	NA	TRBV5-6	TGTGCCAGCAGCGAGGACAGGGGAGAGACCCAGTACTTC	CASSEDRGETQYF
NA	TRBJ1-1	NA	TRBV5-5	TGTGCCAGCAGCCTAACCCTCATCTGGGGGCCAGTCACTGAAGCTTTCTTT	CASSLTLIWGPVTEAFF
TRBD2	TRBJ2-3	NA	TRBV19	TGTGCCAGTAGTATTTTAGCGGGAGGGCAAACAGATACGCAGTATTTT	CASSILAGGQTDTQYF
NA	TRBJ2-1	once	TRBV10-2	TGCGCCAGCAGTGAGTCGACTCCCAGCCTAATTCCCTACAATGAGCAGTTCTTC	CASSESTPSLIPYNEQFF
NA	TRBJ2-7	NA	TRBV2	TGTGCCAGCAGTGTTCTTTACGAGCAGTACTTC	CASSVLYEQYF
TRBD2	TRBJ2-3	NA	TRBV30	TGTGCCTGGAGTGTAGCGGGAGGCACAGATACGCAGTATTTT	CAWSVAGGTDTQYF
NA	TRBJ2-1	NA	TRBV29-1	TGCAGCGTTGGTTCCTTCGGTGTTGAGCAGTTCTTC	CSVGSFGVEQFF
NA	TRBJ2-3	NA	TRBV2	TGTGCCAGCAGGACTTCCGGGGATACGCAGTATTTT	CASRTSGDTQYF
TRBD2	TRBJ2-7	NA	TRBV2	TGTGCCAGCACCCGGGGGGTGGGCGGAGTATACGAGCAGTACTTC	CASTRGVGGVYEQYF
TRBD2	TRBJ2-7	NA	TRBV2	TGTGCCAGCAGGATCGCCGGGACTAGCTCCTACGAGCAGTACTTC	CASRIAGTSSYEQYF
NA	TRBJ2-5	NA	TRBV19	TGTGCCAGTAGTCCGGGGACACTCCAAGAGACCCAGTACTTC	CASSPGTLQETQYF
NA	TRBJ1-2	NA	TRBV5-4	TGTGCCAGCAGCTTGGAGAGATTTAACTATGGCTACACCTTC	CASSLERFNYGYTF
TRBD2	TRBJ2-1	once	TRBV7-2	TGTGCCAGCAGCTTAATAGCGGGGCCCTACAATGAGCAGTTCTTC	CASSLIAGPYNEQFF
TRBD1	TRBJ2-5	NA	TRBV7-7	TGTGCCAGCAGCTTAAGCGCCGGGACAGAAGAGACCCAGTACTTC	CASSLSAGTEETQYF
NA	TRBJ1-1	NA	TRBV5-1	TGCGCCAGCAGGGGGGCCGCTTTAGCGAACACTGAAGCTTTCTTT	CASRGAALANTEAFF
NA	TRBJ1-4	few	TRBV2	TGTGCCAGCACGGAGATGCATGAAAAACTGTTTTTT	CASTEMHEKLFF
NA	TRBJ2-5	NA	TRBV6-5	TGTGCCAGCAGACCACAGGGACGCCAAGAGACCCAGTACTTC	CASRPQGRQETQYF
NA	TRBJ2-5	NA	TRBV6-6	TGTGCCAGCAGTTACTTCTCCGCGGGGACCCAGTACTTC	CASSYFSAGTQYF